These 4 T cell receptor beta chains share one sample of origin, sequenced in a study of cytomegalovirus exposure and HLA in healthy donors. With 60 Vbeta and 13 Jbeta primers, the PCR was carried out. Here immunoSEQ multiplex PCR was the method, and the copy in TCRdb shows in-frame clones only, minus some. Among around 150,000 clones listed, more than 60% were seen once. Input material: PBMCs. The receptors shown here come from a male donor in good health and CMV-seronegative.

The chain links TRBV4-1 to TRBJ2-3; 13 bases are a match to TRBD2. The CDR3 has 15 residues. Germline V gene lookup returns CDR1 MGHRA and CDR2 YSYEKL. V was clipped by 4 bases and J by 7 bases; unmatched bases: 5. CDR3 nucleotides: TGCGCCAGCAGCCCCGGGACTAGCGGGGTGAATACGCAGTATTTT. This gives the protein CASSPGTSGVNTQYF.

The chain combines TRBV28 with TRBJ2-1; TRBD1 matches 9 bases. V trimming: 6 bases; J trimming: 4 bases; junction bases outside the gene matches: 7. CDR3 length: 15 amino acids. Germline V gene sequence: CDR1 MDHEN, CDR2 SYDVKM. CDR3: CASRFGGQGYNEQFF. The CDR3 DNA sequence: TGTGCCAGCAGGTTTGGAGGACAGGGGTACAATGAGCAGTTCTTC.

The CDR3 sequence: CASSPSLSGREKLFF. The CDR3 bases are TGTGCCAGCAGCCCCAGCCTGTCGGGAAGGGAAAAACTGTTTTTT. The V and J genes are TRBV11-2 and TRBJ1-4; D is uncertain. The CDR3 totals 15 residues. V lost 5 bases and J 8 bases, leaving 18 bases between the germline ends. CDR1 is SGHAT, CDR2 FQNNGV, per germline. Together with reference TRBV11-2 and TRBJ1-4, the CDR3 gives the full variable domain: EAGVAQSPRYKIIEKRQSVAFWCNPISGHATLYWYQQILGQGPKLLIQFQNNGVVDDSQLPKDRFSAERLKGVDSTLKIQPAKLEDSAVYLCASSPSLSGREKLFFGSGTQLSVL.

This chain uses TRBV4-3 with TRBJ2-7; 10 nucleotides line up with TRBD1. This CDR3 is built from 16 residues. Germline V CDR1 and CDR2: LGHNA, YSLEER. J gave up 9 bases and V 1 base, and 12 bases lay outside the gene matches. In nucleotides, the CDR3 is TGCGCCAGCAGCCAAGTCCACGGGGACAGGGGCCTTGGGCAGTACTTC. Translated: CASSQVHGDRGLGQYF.